This T cell receptor (beta chain) was recovered during a study of technical replicates of blood from a handful of donors. Generated by immunoSEQ multiplex PCR, the TCRdb table keeps only in-frame clones and is missing some. This table has about 62,000 clones, around 87% appearing once. Sequences were obtained from PBMCs. This clonotype originated in a human donor in good health. Some clones in this sample may be carry-over from other donors' samples.

The CDR3 spells CASSDSTGGGNEQFF. The CDR3, as DNA: TGTGCCAGCAGTGACTCGACGGGGGGAGGCAATGAGCAGTTCTTC. This chain joins TRBV6-4 and TRBJ2-1, with 7 bases aligning to TRBD2. CDR1 and CDR2 from the germline V gene are MRHNA and SNTAGT. The V segment lost 0 bases and the J segment 6 bases; nucleotides outside the gene matches: 5. This CDR3 is built from 15 residues.